This T cell receptor (beta chain) was obtained from a study of T cell repertoires in cytomegalovirus infection. The overall study: Based on public TCR beta signatures, there were indications of CMV infection and of a matching HLA type.

The germline V gene has CDR1 SGHAT and CDR2 FQNNGV. The CDR3 consists of 14 residues. Deletions cut 1 base from V and 10 bases from J, with 14 bases between. General study results and limits: The ex vivo response was dominated by HLA-C-restricted CMV-specific TCR beta clonotypes.

This clonotype was observed a handful of times. Its specificity is not known. Each CDR3 protein is one row after TCRdb ran MiXCR on the reads. The sample lists some 220,000 distinct CDR3 sequences, around 40% occurring once. This rearrangement joins TRBV11-2 to TRBJ2-1, with D possibly being TRBD2 (6 bases). The source was CD8+ T cells from cultured PBMCs, collected from culture after CMV antigen stimulation. This receptor was identified in a human donor in good health (CMV status not recorded). Some clones in this sample may be carry-over from other donors' samples. The CDR3 spells CASSLVVGGPEQFF. CDR3 DNA sequence: TGTGCCAGCAGCTTAGTGGTGGGAGGACCGGAGCAGTTCTTC. Complete variable domain (other parts from reference TRBV11-2 and TRBJ2-1): EAGVAQSPRYKIIEKRQSVAFWCNPISGHATLYWYQQILGQGPKLLIQFQNNGVVDDSQLPKDRFSAERLKGVDSTLKIQPAKLEDSAVYLCASSLVVGGPEQFFGPGTRLTVL.